The T cell receptor beta chain under discussion was sequenced for a study of tumor-infiltrating lymphocytes in localized non-small cell lung cancer. Using immunoSEQ multiplex PCR, the repertoire was profiled, and TCRdb retains in-frame clones only, with some absent. Of about 8,900 clones listed, 65% to 80% were seen once; the top ten hold over 8%. The CDR3 totals 16 residues. The V end lost 3 bases, the J end lost 2 bases, and 14 bases lay between the germline ends. Germline loops: CDR1 LNHNV, CDR2 YYDKDF (reference sequence). The clonotype originates from a human donor with non-small cell lung cancer. Input material: uninvolved lung tissue not adjacent to the tumor. The genes are TRBV15 and TRBJ1-5; weak D call: TRBD1 (6 bases). The DNA for the CDR3 is TGTGCCACCAGCAGGGGGGGGACACGAGGCAATCAGCCCCAGCATTTT. This gives the protein CATSRGGTRGNQPQHF.